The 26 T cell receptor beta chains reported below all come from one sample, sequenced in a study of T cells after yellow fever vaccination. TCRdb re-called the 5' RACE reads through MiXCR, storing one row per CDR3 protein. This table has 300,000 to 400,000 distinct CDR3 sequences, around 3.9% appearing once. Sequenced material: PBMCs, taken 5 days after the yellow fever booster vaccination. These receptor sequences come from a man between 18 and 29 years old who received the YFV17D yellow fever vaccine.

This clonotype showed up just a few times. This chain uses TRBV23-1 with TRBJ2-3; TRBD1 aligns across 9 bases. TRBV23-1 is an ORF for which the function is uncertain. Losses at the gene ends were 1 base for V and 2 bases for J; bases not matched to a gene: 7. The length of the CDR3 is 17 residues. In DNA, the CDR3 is TGCGCCAGCAGTCAATGCCCCGGGACAGGGCCCACAGATACGCAGTATTTT. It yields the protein CASSQCPGTGPTDTQYF.

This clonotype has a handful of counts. The CDR3 DNA reads TGTGCCAGCAGTTACTCGACCACAGGGGGAAATGCCGTCGAGCAGTACGTC. This codes for CASSYSTTGGNAVEQYV. The chain couples TRBV6-2 or TRBV6-3 to TRBJ2-7; TRBD1 matches 8 bases. The CDR3 has 17 residues. The germline gives CDR1 MNHEY, CDR2 SVGEGT. J was trimmed by 6 bases and V by 0 bases; bases with no gene match: 13.

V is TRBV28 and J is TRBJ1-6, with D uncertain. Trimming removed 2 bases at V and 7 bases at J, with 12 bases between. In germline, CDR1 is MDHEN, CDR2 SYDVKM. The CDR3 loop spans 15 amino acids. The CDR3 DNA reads TGTGCCAGCAGTTTAGTGGAGACCCCCAATTCACCCCTCCACTTT. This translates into CASSLVETPNSPLHF.

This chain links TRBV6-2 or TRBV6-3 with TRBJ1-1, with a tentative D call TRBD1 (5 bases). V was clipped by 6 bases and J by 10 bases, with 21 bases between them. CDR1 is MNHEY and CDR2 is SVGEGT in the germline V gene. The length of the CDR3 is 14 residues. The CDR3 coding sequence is TGTGCCAGCAGCCGAACAGGCGCGACAAGAGGAGCTTTCTTT. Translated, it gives CASSRTGATRGAFF.

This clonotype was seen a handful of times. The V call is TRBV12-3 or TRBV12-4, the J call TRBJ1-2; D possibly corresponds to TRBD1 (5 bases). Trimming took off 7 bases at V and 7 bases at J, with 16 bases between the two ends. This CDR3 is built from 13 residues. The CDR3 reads CASTQGQWGGYTF. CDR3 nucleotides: TGTGCCAGCACCCAGGGTCAGTGGGGTGGCTACACCTTC.

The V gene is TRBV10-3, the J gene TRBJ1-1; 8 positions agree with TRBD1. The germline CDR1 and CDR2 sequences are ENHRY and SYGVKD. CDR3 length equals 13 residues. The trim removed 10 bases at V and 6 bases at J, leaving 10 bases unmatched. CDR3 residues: CATKDRERAEAFF. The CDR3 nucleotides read TGTGCCACCAAGGACAGGGAGAGGGCTGAAGCTTTCTTT.

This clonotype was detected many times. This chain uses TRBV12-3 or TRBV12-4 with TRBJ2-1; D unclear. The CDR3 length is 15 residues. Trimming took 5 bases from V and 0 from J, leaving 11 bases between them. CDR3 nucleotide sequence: TGTGCCAGCAGTCCTGACACGAGCTCCTACAATGAGCAGTTCTTC. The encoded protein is CASSPDTSSYNEQFF.

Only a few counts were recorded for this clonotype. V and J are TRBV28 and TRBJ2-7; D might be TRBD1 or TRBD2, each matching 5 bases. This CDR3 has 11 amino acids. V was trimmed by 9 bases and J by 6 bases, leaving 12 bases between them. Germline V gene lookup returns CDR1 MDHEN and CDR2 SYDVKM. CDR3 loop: CASYGAGEQYV. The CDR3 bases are TGTGCCAGTTACGGGGCTGGCGAGCAGTACGTC.

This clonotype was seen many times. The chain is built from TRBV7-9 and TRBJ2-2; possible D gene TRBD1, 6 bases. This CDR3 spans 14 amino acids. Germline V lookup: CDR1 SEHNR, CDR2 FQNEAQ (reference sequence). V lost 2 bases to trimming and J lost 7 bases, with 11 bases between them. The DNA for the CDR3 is TGTGCCAGCAGCTTATCAACAGGGAACGGGGAGCTGTTTTTT. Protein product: CASSLSTGNGELFF. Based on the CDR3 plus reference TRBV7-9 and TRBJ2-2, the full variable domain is DTGVSQNPRHKITKRGQNVTFRCDPISEHNRLYWYRQTLGQGPEFLTYFQNEAQLEKSRLLSDRFSAERPKGSFSTLEIQRTEQGDSAMYLCASSLSTGNGELFFGEGSRLTVL.

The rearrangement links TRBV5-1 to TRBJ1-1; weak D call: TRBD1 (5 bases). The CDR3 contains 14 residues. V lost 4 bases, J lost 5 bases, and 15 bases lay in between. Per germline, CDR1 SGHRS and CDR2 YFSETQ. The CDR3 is CASSINPGRTEAFF. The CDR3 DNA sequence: TGCGCCAGCAGCATAAATCCAGGGCGGACTGAAGCTTTCTTT. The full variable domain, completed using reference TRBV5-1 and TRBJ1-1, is KAGVTQTPRYLIKTRGQQVTLSCSPISGHRSVSWYQQTPGQGLQFLFEYFSETQRNKGNFPGRFSGRQFSNSRSEMNVSTLELGDSALYLCASSINPGRTEAFFGQGTRLTVV.

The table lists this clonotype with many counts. CDR3: CASSFTPSGANVLTF. The CDR3 DNA is TGTGCCAGCAGCTTCACGCCTTCTGGGGCCAACGTCCTGACTTTC. The chain links TRBV7-3 to TRBJ2-6; unclear D gene. Trimming pared 3 bases from V and 1 base from J, leaving 7 bases between. The CDR3 has 15 amino acids. Germline assignment: CDR1 SGHTA and CDR2 FQGTGA.

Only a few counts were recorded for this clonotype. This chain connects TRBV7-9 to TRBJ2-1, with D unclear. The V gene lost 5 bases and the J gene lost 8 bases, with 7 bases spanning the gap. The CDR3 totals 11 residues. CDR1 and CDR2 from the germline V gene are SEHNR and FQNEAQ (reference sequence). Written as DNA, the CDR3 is TGTGCCAGCAGCCGGACGGATGAGCAGTTCTTC. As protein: CASSRTDEQFF. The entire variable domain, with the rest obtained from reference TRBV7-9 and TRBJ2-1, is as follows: DTGVSQNPRHKITKRGQNVTFRCDPISEHNRLYWYRQTLGQGPEFLTYFQNEAQLEKSRLLSDRFSAERPKGSFSTLEIQRTEQGDSAMYLCASSRTDEQFFGPGTRLTVL.

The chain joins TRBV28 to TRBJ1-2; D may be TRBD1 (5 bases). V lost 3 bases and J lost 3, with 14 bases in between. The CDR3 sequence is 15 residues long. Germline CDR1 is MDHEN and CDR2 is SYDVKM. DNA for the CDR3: TGTGCCAGCAGTTTTGGGCAGGGCCTCGACTATGGCTACACCTTC. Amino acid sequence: CASSFGQGLDYGYTF.

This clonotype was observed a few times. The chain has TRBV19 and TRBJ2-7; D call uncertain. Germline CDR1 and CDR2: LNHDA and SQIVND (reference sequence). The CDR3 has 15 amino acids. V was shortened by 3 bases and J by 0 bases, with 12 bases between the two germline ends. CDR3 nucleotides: TGTGCCAGTAGTATCCGACCCCTGAGCTCCTACGAGCAGTACTTC. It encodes CASSIRPLSSYEQYF.

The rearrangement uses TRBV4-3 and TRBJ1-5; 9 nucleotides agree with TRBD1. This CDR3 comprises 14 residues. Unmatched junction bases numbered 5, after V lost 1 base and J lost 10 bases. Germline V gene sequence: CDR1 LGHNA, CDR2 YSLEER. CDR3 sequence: CASSQGDRGGPQHF. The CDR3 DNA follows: TGCGCCAGCAGCCAAGGCGACAGGGGGGGACCCCAGCATTTT.

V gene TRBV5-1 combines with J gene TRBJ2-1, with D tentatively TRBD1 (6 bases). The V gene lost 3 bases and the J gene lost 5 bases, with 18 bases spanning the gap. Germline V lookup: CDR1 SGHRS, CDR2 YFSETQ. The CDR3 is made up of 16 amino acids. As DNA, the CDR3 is TGCGCCAGCAGCTCCGACAGGCTCAGGATGGACAATGAGCAGTTCTTC. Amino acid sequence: CASSSDRLRMDNEQFF.

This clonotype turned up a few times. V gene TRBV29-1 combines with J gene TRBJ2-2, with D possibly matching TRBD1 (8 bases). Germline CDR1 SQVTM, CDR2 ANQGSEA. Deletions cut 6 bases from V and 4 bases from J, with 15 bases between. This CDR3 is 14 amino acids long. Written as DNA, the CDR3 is TGCAGCGTCTCGCGGGGGACAGGCACCGGGGAGCTGTTTTTT. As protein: CSVSRGTGTGELFF.

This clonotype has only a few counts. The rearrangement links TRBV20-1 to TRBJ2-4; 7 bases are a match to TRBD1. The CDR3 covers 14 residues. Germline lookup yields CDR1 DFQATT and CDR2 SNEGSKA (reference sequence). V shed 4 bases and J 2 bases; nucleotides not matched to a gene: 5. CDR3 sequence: CSANKQGSKNIQYF. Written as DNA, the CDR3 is TGCAGTGCTAATAAACAGGGGTCCAAAAACATTCAGTACTTC.

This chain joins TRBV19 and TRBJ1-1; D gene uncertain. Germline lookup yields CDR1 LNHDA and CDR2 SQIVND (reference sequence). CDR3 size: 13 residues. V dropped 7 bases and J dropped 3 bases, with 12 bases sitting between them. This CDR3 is CASTPGVYTEAFF. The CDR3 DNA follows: TGTGCCAGTACCCCTGGGGTGTACACTGAAGCTTTCTTT.

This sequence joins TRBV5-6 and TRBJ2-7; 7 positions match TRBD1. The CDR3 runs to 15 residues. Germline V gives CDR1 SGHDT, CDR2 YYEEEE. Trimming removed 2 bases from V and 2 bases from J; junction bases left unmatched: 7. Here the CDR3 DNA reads TGTGCCAGCAGCTTAGGACAGGTCTCCACCTACGAGCAGTACTTC. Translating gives CASSLGQVSTYEQYF.

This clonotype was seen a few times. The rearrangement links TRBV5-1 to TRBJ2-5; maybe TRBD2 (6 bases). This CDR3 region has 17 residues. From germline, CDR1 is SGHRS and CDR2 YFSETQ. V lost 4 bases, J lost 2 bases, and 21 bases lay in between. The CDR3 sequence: CASSQILIASVQETQYF. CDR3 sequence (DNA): TGCGCCAGCAGCCAGATACTGATTGCTAGCGTTCAAGAGACCCAGTACTTC.

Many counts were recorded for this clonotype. CDR3 protein: CASSPPPKTGVETQYF. The DNA of the CDR3 is TGTGCCAGCAGCCCGCCCCCAAAGACAGGGGTTGAGACCCAGTACTTC. The chain has TRBV5-4 and TRBJ2-5; 8 nucleotides align to TRBD1. Unmatched junction bases numbered 13, after V lost 4 bases and J lost 5 bases. CDR1 and CDR2 (germline): SGHNT, YYREEE (reference sequence). The CDR3 covers 16 residues.

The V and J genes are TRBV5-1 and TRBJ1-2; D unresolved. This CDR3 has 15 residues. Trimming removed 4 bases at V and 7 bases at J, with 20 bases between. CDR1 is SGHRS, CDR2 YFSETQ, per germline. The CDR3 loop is CASSPSSHTSGGYTF. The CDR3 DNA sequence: TGCGCCAGCAGCCCAAGCTCCCACACATCGGGTGGCTACACCTTC.

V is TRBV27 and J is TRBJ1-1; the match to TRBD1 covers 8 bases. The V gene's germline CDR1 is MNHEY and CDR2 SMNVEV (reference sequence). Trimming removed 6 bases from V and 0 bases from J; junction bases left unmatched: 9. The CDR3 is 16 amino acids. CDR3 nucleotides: TGTGCCAGCAGAAGATACGGGACAGGCATGAACACTGAAGCTTTCTTT. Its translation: CASRRYGTGMNTEAFF.

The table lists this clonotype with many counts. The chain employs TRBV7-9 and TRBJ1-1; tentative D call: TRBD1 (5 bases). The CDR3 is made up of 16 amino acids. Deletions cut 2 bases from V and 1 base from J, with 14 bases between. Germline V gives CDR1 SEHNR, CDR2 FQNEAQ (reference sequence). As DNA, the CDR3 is TGTGCCAGCAGCTTAAACGGGGGGTTGGGGAACACTGAAGCTTTCTTT. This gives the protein CASSLNGGLGNTEAFF.

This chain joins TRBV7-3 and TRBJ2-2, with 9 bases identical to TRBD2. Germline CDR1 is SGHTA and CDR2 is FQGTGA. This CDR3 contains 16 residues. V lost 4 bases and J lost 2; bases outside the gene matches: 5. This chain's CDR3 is CASSSPSGVNTGELFF. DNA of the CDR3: TGTGCCAGCAGCTCGCCTAGCGGGGTAAACACCGGGGAGCTGTTTTTT.